What follows are 32 T cell receptor beta chains derived from one specimen sequenced in a study of T cell responses to AZD1222 COVID-19 vaccine. Profiled with immunoSEQ multiplex PCR; TCRdb holds only in-frame clones, not every one. The table includes 200,000 or so clones, around 87% detected once. This specimen consisted of peripheral blood, obtained on day 0 of MenACWY control vaccination. The source of these receptors is an adult in good health.

The CDR3 DNA is TGTGCCAGCAGCTTAGGGGCCAGTCGGTATGAGCAGTTCTTC. Translating it yields CASSLGASRYEQFF. The V gene is TRBV11-2, the J gene TRBJ2-1; D unresolved. Germline V gene data show CDR1 as SGHAT and CDR2 as FQNNGV. CDR3 size: 14 residues. V gave up 1 base and J gave up 8 bases, with 12 bases separating them. The full variable domain, with the rest looked up from reference TRBV11-2 and TRBJ2-1, is EAGVAQSPRYKIIEKRQSVAFWCNPISGHATLYWYQQILGQGPKLLIQFQNNGVVDDSQLPKDRFSAERLKGVDSTLKIQPAKLEDSAVYLCASSLGASRYEQFFGPGTRLTVL.

The gene calls are TRBV28 and TRBJ2-1; 11 bases fit TRBD2. Germline lookup yields CDR1 MDHEN and CDR2 SYDVKM. V dropped 6 bases and J dropped 7; count of bases not matched to a gene: 8. This CDR3 contains 15 residues. DNA of the CDR3: TGTGCCAGCAGGCAAGTAGCGGGAGGGAGTAATGAGCAGTTCTTC. Amino acids: CASRQVAGGSNEQFF.

The V call is TRBV11-3, the J call TRBJ2-2; D call uncertain. This CDR3 spans 16 amino acids. V gave up 5 bases and J gave up 2 bases, with 15 bases separating them. Per the germline V gene, CDR1 is SGHNT and CDR2 is YENEEA. The CDR3 bases are TGTGCCAGCAGCCCGGGTGTTAGCACAAACACCGGGGAGCTGTTTTTT. Its protein is CASSPGVSTNTGELFF.

CDR3 region: CASSFGTGAGEQYF. Written as DNA, the CDR3 is TGTGCCAGCAGCTTTGGGACAGGGGCTGGCGAGCAGTACTTC. This chain uses TRBV5-4 with TRBJ2-7; TRBD1 aligns across 10 bases. This CDR3 spans 14 amino acids. The junction had 5 bases not matched to a gene; V was cut back by 2 bases and J by 6 bases. CDR1 is SGHNT, CDR2 YYREEE, per germline (reference sequence).

This clone was observed a few times. Written as DNA, the CDR3 is TGTGCCAGCAGCTCAGTGAGAAGCGGGGGACCCTTCAAGGTAAATGAGCAGTTCTTC. As protein: CASSSVRSGGPFKVNEQFF. The chain uses TRBV7-3 and TRBJ2-1; TRBD2 matches 8 bases. Germline V gene data show CDR1 as SGHTA and CDR2 as FQGTGA. This CDR3 spans 19 amino acids. V gave up 4 bases and J gave up 7 bases; unmatched junction bases: 21.

The V and J genes are TRBV27 and TRBJ2-7; 10 bases are shared with TRBD2. The CDR3 extends over 16 amino acids. In germline, CDR1 is MNHEY, CDR2 SMNVEV (reference sequence). Trimming cost V 0 bases and J 5 bases; bases outside gene matches: 7. The CDR3 coding sequence is TGTGCCAGCAGTTTATCGCTAGCGGGGGCCGTACACGAGCAGTACTTC. It codes for CASSLSLAGAVHEQYF.

V is TRBV7-9 and J is TRBJ2-7; D is possibly TRBD2 (7 bases). This CDR3 spans 19 amino acids. Between the trimmed V and J ends, which lost 0 bases and 2 bases, there was a span of 23 bases. Germline loops: CDR1 SEHNR, CDR2 FQNEAQ (reference sequence). The CDR3: CASSLARFAGAARTYEQYF. Written as DNA, the CDR3 is TGTGCCAGCAGCTTAGCGCGGTTTGCGGGGGCCGCAAGAACCTACGAGCAGTACTTC.

The genes are TRBV19 and TRBJ2-1; D possibly corresponds to TRBD2 (6 bases). Trimming cost V 7 bases and J 10 bases, with 20 bases left between them. Germline loops: CDR1 LNHDA, CDR2 SQIVND (reference sequence). CDR3 length equals 14 residues. The CDR3 region is CASNIGGWQWEQFF. CDR3 in DNA: TGTGCCAGTAACATCGGGGGATGGCAATGGGAGCAGTTCTTC.

This sequence joins TRBV10-3 and TRBJ1-1, with TRBD1 matching 7 bases. CDR3 length: 13 residues. Germline CDR1 and CDR2: ENHRY and SYGVKD. Trimming took 4 bases from V and 5 from J; bases not matched to a gene: 4. In DNA, the CDR3 is TGTGCCATCAGTGCCAGGGGGGATACTGAAGCTTTCTTT. Amino acids: CAISARGDTEAFF.

The rearrangement links TRBV3-1 (or the pseudogene TRBV3-2) to TRBJ1-4; TRBD1 matches 7 bases. The germline CDR1 and CDR2 sequences are LGHDT and YNNKEL (reference sequence). V lost 4 bases, J lost 8 bases, and 10 bases stayed unmatched. The CDR3 is 15 amino acids. The CDR3 DNA sequence: TGTGCCAGCAGCCGGACTACAGGGGTAGGGGAAAAACTGTTTTTT. It translates to CASSRTTGVGEKLFF.

This rearrangement joins TRBV6-6 to TRBJ1-3; D is unclear. From germline, CDR1 is MNHNY and CDR2 SVGAGI (reference sequence). This CDR3 spans 14 amino acids. Between the trimmed V and J ends, which lost 6 bases and 6 bases, there was a span of 15 bases. The CDR3 DNA follows: TGTGCCAGCAGCCCTGGCAGATTGGAAAACACCATATATTTT. Encoded protein: CASSPGRLENTIYF.

The V gene is TRBV29-1, the J gene TRBJ2-2, with D tentatively TRBD1 (6 bases). The CDR3 runs to 14 residues. CDR1 is SQVTM and CDR2 is ANQGSEA in the germline V gene. V was trimmed by 5 bases and J by 0 bases, leaving 10 bases between them. CDR3 nucleotide sequence: TGCAGCGTTATCGGGACACCGAACACCGGGGAGCTGTTTTTT. This codes for CSVIGTPNTGELFF.

This chain uses TRBV19 with TRBJ2-3, with D unclear. CDR1 and CDR2 (germline): LNHDA, SQIVND (reference sequence). The CDR3 extends over 16 amino acids. With 6 bases removed from V and 2 bases from J, the gap between germline ends came to 18 bases. CDR3 DNA: TGTGCCAGTAGCTCTTTCGTAGGCCCCACCACAGATACGCAGTATTTT. Protein product: CASSSFVGPTTDTQYF.

The chain joins TRBV11-3 to TRBJ2-3; 7 nucleotides match TRBD2. The CDR3 covers 13 residues. Germline V lookup: CDR1 SGHNT, CDR2 YENEEA. The J segment lost 6 bases and the V segment lost 5 bases, leaving 5 bases of the junction unmatched. The CDR3 nucleotides are TGTGCCAGCAGCGTAAATAGCGGGGATACGCAGTATTTT. Residues: CASSVNSGDTQYF.

The chain combines TRBV6-5 with TRBJ1-2, with D tentatively TRBD1 (5 bases). Germline values: CDR1 MNHEY, CDR2 SVGAGI. V lost 0 bases and J lost 4, with 12 bases in between. The CDR3 is made up of 15 amino acids. The CDR3 DNA reads as TGTGCCAGCAGTTACTCCGGGGCAGGGACCTATGGCTACACCTTC. It codes for CASSYSGAGTYGYTF.

The chain uses TRBV10-3 and TRBJ2-7; 10 nucleotides match TRBD1. Trimming at V came to 6 bases and at J to 4 bases, leaving 6 bases not matched to a gene. The germline CDR1 and CDR2 sequences are ENHRY and SYGVKD. This CDR3 has 14 residues. DNA of the CDR3: TGTGCCATCAGAGCGACAGGGGGCGAGTACGAGCAGTACTTC. As protein: CAIRATGGEYEQYF.

The chain combines TRBV9 with TRBJ2-3, with 7 bases aligning to TRBD2. The trim removed 0 bases at V and 6 bases at J, leaving 7 bases unmatched. The CDR3 extends over 15 amino acids. CDR1 SGDLS and CDR2 YYNGEE come from the germline V gene. The CDR3 region is CASSVAAGEEDTQYF. CDR3 sequence (DNA): TGTGCCAGCAGCGTAGCGGCGGGAGAGGAGGATACGCAGTATTTT.

This chain joins TRBV5-6 and TRBJ2-2; D remains ambiguous. The V gene lost 4 bases and the J gene lost 2 bases, with 3 bases spanning the gap. This CDR3 has 12 amino acids. Germline CDR1 is SGHDT and CDR2 is YYEEEE. Written as DNA, the CDR3 is TGTGCCAGCAGCACCAACACCGGGGAGCTGTTTTTT. The encoded protein is CASSTNTGELFF.

V gene TRBV6-5 combines with J gene TRBJ1-1, with D maybe TRBD1 (6 bases). The CDR3 runs 15 residues. The ends were cut back, 4 bases at V and 0 bases at J, with 12 bases in the middle. The germline gives CDR1 MNHEY, CDR2 SVGAGI. The CDR3 region is CASSSLQGLNTEAFF. The CDR3 DNA is TGTGCCAGCAGTTCGCTACAGGGTCTGAACACTGAAGCTTTCTTT.

CDR3 coding DNA: TGTGCCAGCATGGGAGGGGCTAGCCTCATGAACTACGAGCAGTACTTC. This translates into CASMGGASLMNYEQYF. This chain connects TRBV2 to TRBJ2-7, with 7 bases matching TRBD2. J gave up 3 bases and V 7 bases, and 15 bases lay outside the gene matches. Germline values: CDR1 SNHLY, CDR2 FYNNEI. This CDR3 is built from 16 residues.

The chain uses TRBV5-1 and TRBJ2-2; 9 bases map to TRBD1. CDR3 length: 15 amino acids. Looked up from germline, CDR1 is SGHRS and CDR2 is YFSETQ. The trim removed 8 bases at V and 7 bases at J, leaving 12 bases unmatched. This chain's CDR3 is CASHDRGNGGGELFF. For the CDR3, the DNA is TGCGCCAGTCACGACAGGGGGAATGGTGGCGGGGAGCTGTTTTTT. The full variable domain, its missing parts supplied by reference TRBV5-1 and TRBJ2-2, is KAGVTQTPRYLIKTRGQQVTLSCSPISGHRSVSWYQQTPGQGLQFLFEYFSETQRNKGNFPGRFSGRQFSNSRSEMNVSTLELGDSALYLCASHDRGNGGGELFFGEGSRLTVL.

The chain uses TRBV5-8 and TRBJ2-7, with D unclear. Deletions cut 4 bases from V and 4 bases from J, with 9 bases between. This CDR3 is built from 12 residues. From germline, CDR1 is SGHTS and CDR2 YDEGEE. The CDR3: CASSPLDYEQYF. In nucleotides, the CDR3 is TGTGCCAGCAGCCCCCTGGATTACGAGCAGTACTTC.

The chain joins TRBV19 to TRBJ1-1; D gene ambiguous. The length of the CDR3 is 11 residues. The germline CDR1 and CDR2 sequences are LNHDA and SQIVND (reference sequence). V was shortened by 4 bases and J by 8 bases, with 8 bases between the two germline ends. This CDR3 is CASSTGWEAFF. Here the CDR3 DNA reads TGTGCCAGTAGTACAGGATGGGAAGCTTTCTTT. The full variable domain, with the rest looked up from reference TRBV19 and TRBJ1-1, is DGGITQSPKYLFRKEGQNVTLSCEQNLNHDAMYWYRQDPGQGLRLIYYSQIVNDFQKGDIAEGYSVSREKKESFPLTVTSAQKNPTAFYLCASSTGWEAFFGQGTRLTVV.

V gene TRBV30 combines with J gene TRBJ1-2; the D is unclear. Per germline, CDR1 GTSNPN and CDR2 SVGIG (reference sequence). This CDR3 contains 13 residues. Trimming stripped 4 bases from V and 8 bases from J, with 17 bases between. The CDR3 nucleotides are TGTGCCTGGACCCCACTGGGAGTAGGCGGCTACACCTTC. Its translation is CAWTPLGVGGYTF.

V is TRBV7-8 and J is TRBJ1-2, with D possibly TRBD1 on 5 matching bases. The CDR3 contains 13 residues. Looked up from germline, CDR1 is SGHVS and CDR2 is FQNEAQ. Deletions cut 4 bases from V and 6 bases from J, with 12 bases between. Here the CDR3 DNA reads TGTGCCAGCAGCTGGGACCTTAAAGATGGCTACACCTTC. The encoded protein is CASSWDLKDGYTF.

This chain uses TRBV24-1 with TRBJ2-1; perhaps D is TRBD1 or TRBD2 (5 bases each). Trimming stripped 7 bases from V and 4 bases from J, with 16 bases between. The CDR3 totals 15 residues. CDR1 KGHDR and CDR2 SFDVKD come from the germline V gene. The CDR3 coding sequence is TGTGCCACCAGCGCGACCATGGGGGTTTACAATGAGCAGTTCTTC. This encodes CATSATMGVYNEQFF.

The rearrangement joins TRBV14 to TRBJ2-7; D is uncertain. Trimming shortened V by 1 base and J by 1 base, and 8 bases separated the two germline ends. Germline loops: CDR1 SGHDN, CDR2 FVKESK. The CDR3 is made up of 14 amino acids. CDR3 residues: CASSQGAASYEQYF. The CDR3 region has the DNA TGTGCCAGCAGCCAAGGGGCAGCTTCCTACGAGCAGTACTTC.

V gene TRBV13 combines with J gene TRBJ2-3; D is unresolved. V lost 2 bases and J 0 bases, leaving 15 bases between the germline ends. Germline assignment: CDR1 PRHDT and CDR2 FYEKMQ (reference sequence). This CDR3 region has 17 residues. CDR3 sequence (DNA): TGTGCCAGCAGCTTACCCTTGGGTGAACATAGCACAGATACGCAGTATTTT. Translated: CASSLPLGEHSTDTQYF.

The chain combines TRBV5-1 with TRBJ1-2; the match to TRBD1 covers 7 bases. In germline, CDR1 is SGHRS, CDR2 YFSETQ. The junction had 10 bases not matched to a gene; V was cut back by 4 bases and J by 1 base. The CDR3 has 16 residues. The CDR3: CASSPQGQAFNYGYTF. The CDR3 coding sequence is TGCGCCAGCAGCCCACAAGGACAGGCCTTTAACTATGGCTACACCTTC.

J is TRBJ2-2 and V is TRBV30; no clear D. The CDR3 runs to 13 residues. CDR1 is GTSNPN and CDR2 is SVGIG in the germline V gene (reference sequence). The germline V and J ends were trimmed by 0 bases and 4 bases, with 6 bases remaining between them. CDR3 region: CAWSVRITGELFF. The CDR3 DNA sequence: TGTGCCTGGAGTGTACGGATCACCGGGGAGCTGTTTTTT.

The CDR3 spells CASSLAGADEKLFF. The DNA for the CDR3 is TGTGCCAGCAGCTTGGCAGGGGCTGATGAAAAACTGTTTTTT. The gene calls are TRBV5-4 and TRBJ1-4; D is possibly TRBD1 (6 bases). The CDR3 has 14 residues. Trimming removed 0 bases at V and 6 bases at J, with 9 bases between. Germline V gene sequence: CDR1 SGHNT, CDR2 YYREEE (reference sequence).

This clone was picked up a small number of times. This sequence joins TRBV7-8 and TRBJ2-1; a possible D gene is TRBD2 (5 bases). Germline CDR1 is SGHVS and CDR2 is FQNEAQ. The CDR3 is 15 residues long. Trimming removed 5 bases at V and 2 bases at J, with 13 bases between. The CDR3 region is CASSISAGPYNEQFF. Here the CDR3 DNA reads TGTGCCAGCAGCATTAGCGCAGGCCCCTACAATGAGCAGTTCTTC.